This is a list of T cell receptor beta chains from one sample in a study of a mutant IDH1 vaccine in newly diagnosed glioma. Using immunoSEQ multiplex PCR, the repertoire was profiled, and TCRdb retains in-frame clones only, with some absent. In the table there are tens of thousands of clones, about 80% of which are singletons. Sample: peripheral blood mononuclear cells (PBMCs), taken from a glioma patient treated with radiotherapy, temozolomide or both. These receptors came from a man in his forties or fifties with glioma. Some clones in this sample may be carry-over from other donors' samples. CDR3s include the opening cysteine and the closing phenylalanine or tryptophan. The order of the fields is D gene, J gene, V gene, clone size, CDR3 DNA, CDR3 protein. The D gene is left open where the match is weak. A clone size is listed for some rows: how often the clone was seen (once, few, many), or a class if it is expanded.

>NA|TRBJ2-6|TRBV11-3|NA
TGTGCCAGCAGCCGAGGGGGGCCTGGGGCCAACGTCCTGACTTTC
CASSRGGPGANVLTF
>NA|TRBJ2-2|TRBV19|NA
TGTGCCAGTAGGATCGGGCACATCGTTACCGGGGAGCTGTTTTTT
CASRIGHIVTGELFF
>NA|TRBJ2-3|TRBV27|NA
TGTGCCAGCAGCCGCACCCCAGACCATATCACAGATACGCAGTATTTT
CASSRTPDHITDTQYF
>NA|TRBJ1-3|TRBV7-5|NA
TGTGCCAGAAGCGGTTCTGGAAACACCATATATTTT
CARSGSGNTIYF
>NA|TRBJ1-4|TRBV9|NA
TGTGCCAGCAGCGTAGCACAGGGATCTAATGAAAAACTGTTTTTT
CASSVAQGSNEKLFF
>NA|TRBJ1-1|TRBV19|few
TGTGCCAGTAGGGTGGGAGGTGAAGCTTTCTTT
CASRVGGEAFF
>NA|TRBJ1-6|TRBV27|once
TGTGCCAGCGGACAGCCTACGGGTTCACCCCTCCACTTT
CASGQPTGSPLHF
>NA|TRBJ2-2|TRBV19|NA
TGTGCCAGTCGGAGTCCCCGTATAGGGGAGCTGTTTTTT
CASRSPRIGELFF
>TRBD1|TRBJ1-1|TRBV11-3|few
TGTGCCAGCAGCGCCTCACAGGGGTGGGGAAACACTGAAGCTTTCTTT
CASSASQGWGNTEAFF
>NA|TRBJ2-5|TRBV6-1|NA
TGTGCCAGCAGTGTTATGGTGGGAGCGGAGACCCAGTACTTC
CASSVMVGAETQYF
>TRBD2|TRBJ2-3|TRBV2|once
TGTGCCAGCAGGGCCCTAGCGGGAGCCACAGATACGCAGTATTTT
CASRALAGATDTQYF
>NA|TRBJ1-1|TRBV13|few
TGTGCCAGCAGCCCCCGGGGCCAAGGGAACACTGAAGCTTTCTTT
CASSPRGQGNTEAFF
>NA|TRBJ2-7|TRBV7-2|NA
TGTGCCAGCAGCTTAGGGGGAAAAGACGAGCAGTACTTC
CASSLGGKDEQYF
>NA|TRBJ2-7|TRBV5-4|once
TGTGCCAGCAGCTTGGGGGGAGACAGTCCCTACGAGCAGTACTTC
CASSLGGDSPYEQYF
>NA|TRBJ1-2|TRBV9|once
TGTGCCAGCAGCGAAGGACCCAGAGGTTATGGCTACACCTTC
CASSEGPRGYGYTF
>TRBD2|TRBJ2-7|TRBV2|NA
TGTGCCAGCAGTCGGCTAGCGGGAGGGCCTAGGCAGTACTTC
CASSRLAGGPRQYF
>NA|TRBJ2-3|TRBV30|NA
TGTGCCTGGAGTCCCTGGGGGGACCATAGCACAGATACGCAGTATTTT
CAWSPWGDHSTDTQYF
>NA|TRBJ1-6|TRBV4-2|NA
TGTGCCAGCAGCCAAGATCGCCGGGATGGGTCACCCCTCCACTTT
CASSQDRRDGSPLHF
>NA|TRBJ2-5|TRBV30|NA
TGTGCCTGGAGTGTAAGGGGTCATAATTCCCAGTACTTC
CAWSVRGHNSQYF
>NA|TRBJ1-4|TRBV5-1|NA
TGCGCCAGCAGTTCGCAGGGTAAAGCGGTTGAAAAACTGTTTTTT
CASSSQGKAVEKLFF
>TRBD1|TRBJ1-4|TRBV7-9|NA
TGTGCCAGCAGCTCCGGGACAGGGACTGAAAAACTGTTTTTT
CASSSGTGTEKLFF
>TRBD1|TRBJ2-3|TRBV29-1|NA
TGCAGCCTAAAAAAATCCGGGACAGTCACAGATACGCAGTATTTT
CSLKKSGTVTDTQYF
>NA|TRBJ2-3|TRBV5-1|NA
TGCGCCAGCAGCTTAAGTTCTAGCGGCACAGATACGCAGTATTTT
CASSLSSSGTDTQYF